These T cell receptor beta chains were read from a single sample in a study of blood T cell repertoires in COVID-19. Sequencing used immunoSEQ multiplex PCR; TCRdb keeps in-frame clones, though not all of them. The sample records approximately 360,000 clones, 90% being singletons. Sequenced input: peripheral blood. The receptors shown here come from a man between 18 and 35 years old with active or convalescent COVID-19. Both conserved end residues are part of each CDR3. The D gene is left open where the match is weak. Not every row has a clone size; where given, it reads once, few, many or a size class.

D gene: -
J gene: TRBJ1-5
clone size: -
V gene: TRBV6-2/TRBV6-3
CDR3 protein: CASSYLVGGGSNQPQHF
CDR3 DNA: TGTGCCAGCAGTTACCTCGTTGGCGGTGGAAGCAATCAGCCCCAGCATTTT

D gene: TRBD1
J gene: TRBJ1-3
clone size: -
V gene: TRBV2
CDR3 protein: CASTTGEGNTIYF
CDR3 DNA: TGTGCCAGCACCACAGGGGAAGGAAACACCATATATTTT

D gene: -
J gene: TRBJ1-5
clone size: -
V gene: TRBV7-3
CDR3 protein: CASSPIHFAPQHF
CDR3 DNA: TGTGCCAGCAGCCCAATTCACTTTGCTCCCCAGCATTTT

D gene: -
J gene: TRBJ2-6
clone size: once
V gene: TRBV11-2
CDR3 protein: CASSLGRGTGANVLTF
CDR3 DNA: TGTGCCAGCAGCTTAGGGCGGGGCACTGGGGCCAACGTGCTGACTTTC

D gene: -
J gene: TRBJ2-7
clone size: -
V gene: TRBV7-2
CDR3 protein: CASSSGRMGEQYF
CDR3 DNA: TGTGCCAGCAGCTCAGGAAGAATGGGCGAGCAGTACTTC

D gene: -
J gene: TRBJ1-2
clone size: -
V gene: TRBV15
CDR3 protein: CATSSVDIPYGYTF
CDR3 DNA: TGTGCCACCAGCAGTGTTGACATTCCCTATGGCTACACCTTC

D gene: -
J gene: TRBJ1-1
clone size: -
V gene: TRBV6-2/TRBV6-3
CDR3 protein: CASSRGEAFF
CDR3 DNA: TGTGCCAGCAGCCGAGGAGAAGCTTTCTTT

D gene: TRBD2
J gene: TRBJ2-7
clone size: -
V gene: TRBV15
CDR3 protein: CATSRVGRAYEQYF
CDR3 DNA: TGTGCCACCAGCAGAGTCGGGAGGGCCTACGAGCAGTACTTC

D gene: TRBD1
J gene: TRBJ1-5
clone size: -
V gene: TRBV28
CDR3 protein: CASSLQGARNQPQHF
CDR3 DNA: TGTGCCAGCAGTTTACAGGGGGCACGAAATCAGCCCCAGCATTTT

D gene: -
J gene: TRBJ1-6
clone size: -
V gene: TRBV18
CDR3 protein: CASSPLQENSPLHF
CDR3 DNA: TGTGCCAGCTCACCTTTACAGGAGAATTCACCCCTCCACTTT

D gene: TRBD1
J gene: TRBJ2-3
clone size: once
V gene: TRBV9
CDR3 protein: CASTLGSGTGGTDTQYF
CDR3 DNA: TGTGCCAGCACCCTGGGTTCTGGGACAGGGGGCACAGATACGCAGTATTTT

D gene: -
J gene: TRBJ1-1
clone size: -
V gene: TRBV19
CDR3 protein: CASSISGEMNTEAFF
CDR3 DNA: TGTGCCAGTAGTATATCGGGAGAGATGAACACTGAAGCTTTCTTT

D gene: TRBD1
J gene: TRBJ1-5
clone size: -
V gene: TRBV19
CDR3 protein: CASSMVAGGNQPQHF
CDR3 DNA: TGTGCCAGTAGTATGGTCGCAGGGGGTAATCAGCCCCAGCATTTT

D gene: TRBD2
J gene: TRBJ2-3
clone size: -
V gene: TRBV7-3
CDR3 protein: CASSLVGSGLTDTQYF
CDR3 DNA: TGTGCCAGCAGCTTAGTCGGTAGCGGGCTCACAGATACGCAGTATTTT

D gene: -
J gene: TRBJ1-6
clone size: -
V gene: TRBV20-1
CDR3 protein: CSARGGLGPHF
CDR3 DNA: TGCAGTGCTAGAGGGGGACTAGGGCCTCACTTT

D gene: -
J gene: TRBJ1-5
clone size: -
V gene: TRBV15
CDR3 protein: CATKTVMDKNQPQHF
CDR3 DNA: TGTGCCACCAAAACTGTGATGGACAAAAATCAGCCCCAGCATTTT

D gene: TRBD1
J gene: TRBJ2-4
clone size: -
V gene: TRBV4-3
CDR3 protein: CASSPGGGQGFHF
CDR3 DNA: TGCGCCAGCAGCCCCGGCGGGGGACAGGGGTTTCACTTC